This T cell receptor beta chain stems from a study of cytomegalovirus exposure and HLA in healthy donors. Findings of the study overall: Later on, a genetic analysis was performed. It linked a missense variant in DCLRE1C with V- and J-gene trimming of TCR beta. Many donors carried some public TCRs, although rarity characterized most TCR sequences.

This CDR3 region has 16 residues. Unmatched junction bases numbered 3, after V lost 3 bases and J lost 0 bases. The V gene's germline CDR1 is MGHRA and CDR2 YSYEKL. PCR used 60 Vbeta primers and 13 Jbeta primers. Sequenced by immunoSEQ multiplex PCR; TCRdb stores in-frame clones only, minus some. The repertoire includes roughly 160,000 clones, 75% to 90% of them detected once, and 1% sits in the top ten. In the case of this clone: Its antigen is undetermined.

This TCR was sampled from a boy between 2 and 15 years old in good health and CMV-seronegative. The J gene is TRBJ1-4, the V gene TRBV4-1; 8 bases are shared with TRBD1. The sample taken for sequencing was PBMCs. The CDR3 region is CASSQATGATNEKLFF. The CDR3 DNA reads TGCGCCAGCAGCCAGGCGACAGGGGCAACTAATGAAAAACTGTTTTTT.